Following are 28 T cell receptor beta chains from one sample sequenced in a study of blood T cell repertoires in COVID-19. The protocol was immunoSEQ multiplex PCR, while the TCRdb copy is restricted to in-frame clones and leaves out a portion. The sample contains 200,000 to 250,000 clones, around 81% of which appear only once. Sequencing used PBMCs or T cells enriched from blood (not recorded which). These TCRs come from a man aged 30 to 39 with acute COVID-19.

This clone has just a few counts. The chain employs TRBV14 and TRBJ2-1; D remains unclear. The germline gives CDR1 SGHDN, CDR2 FVKESK. This CDR3 is built from 11 residues. The V end was cut by 4 bases, the J end by 10 bases, with 8 bases between. As DNA, the CDR3 is TGTGCCAGCAGCCCGGCTAGAGAGCAGTTCTTC. Its protein product is CASSPAREQFF.

The rearrangement joins TRBV27 to TRBJ1-5; TRBD1 is a possible D gene (6 bases). This CDR3 comprises 13 residues. Trimming left V 6 bases short and J 2 bases short, with 8 bases between. CDR1 and CDR2 (germline): MNHEY, SMNVEV (reference sequence). The CDR3 is CASSRGGNQPQHF. The CDR3 DNA reads as TGTGCCAGCAGCAGGGGTGGCAATCAGCCCCAGCATTTT.

The rearrangement uses TRBV6-6 and TRBJ1-2, with TRBD1 matching over 9 bases. Germline CDR1 reads MNHNY; CDR2 reads SVGAGI (reference sequence). The CDR3 has 16 residues. The junction had 9 bases not matched to a gene; V was cut back by 6 bases and J by 1 base. Written as DNA, the CDR3 is TGTGCCAGCAGACAAGCCCGGGACAGGGTTAACTATGGCTACACCTTC. It is translated as CASRQARDRVNYGYTF.

This chain connects TRBV5-1 to TRBJ1-1, with 10 bases matching TRBD1. Germline values: CDR1 SGHRS, CDR2 YFSETQ. Trimming cost V 4 bases and J 6 bases; bases outside gene matches: 9. The CDR3 runs 15 residues. The CDR3 coding sequence is TGCGCCAGCAGCCCAGACAGGGGGCCCGGGGCTGAAGCTTTCTTT. Residues: CASSPDRGPGAEAFF. The full variable domain, rest sourced from reference TRBV5-1 and TRBJ1-1, is KAGVTQTPRYLIKTRGQQVTLSCSPISGHRSVSWYQQTPGQGLQFLFEYFSETQRNKGNFPGRFSGRQFSNSRSEMNVSTLELGDSALYLCASSPDRGPGAEAFFGQGTRLTVV.

V usage is TRBV13 and J usage is TRBJ1-1; D unresolved. Per the germline V gene, CDR1 is PRHDT and CDR2 is FYEKMQ (reference sequence). V gave up 0 bases and J gave up 2 bases, with 4 bases separating them. CDR3 size: 13 residues. CDR3 bases: TGTGCCAGCAGCTTAGGGAGTAACACTGAAGCTTTCTTT. Translated: CASSLGSNTEAFF.

This chain links TRBV19 with TRBJ1-5, with 7 nucleotides matching TRBD1. CDR1 LNHDA and CDR2 SQIVND come from the germline V gene (reference sequence). V trimming: 5 bases; J trimming: 4 bases; junction bases outside the gene matches: 8. This CDR3 comprises 15 residues. The CDR3 DNA is TGTGCCAGTAGTGTCAGGAAACAGGGGAATCAGCCCCAGCATTTT. Protein: CASSVRKQGNQPQHF.

J is TRBJ2-3 and V is TRBV6-1, with TRBD2 matching over 8 bases. Germline assignment: CDR1 MNHNS and CDR2 SASEGT. There are 16 residues in the CDR3. V shed 4 bases, J shed 2 bases, and the junction held 8 bases outside the gene matches. The CDR3 nucleotides are TGTGCCAGCAGTGCCGATATAGCGGGACTCACAGATACGCAGTATTTT. Translated: CASSADIAGLTDTQYF.

The chain has TRBV27 and TRBJ2-3, with D possibly matching TRBD2 (5 bases). V was shortened by 8 bases and J by 6 bases, with 18 bases between the two germline ends. The CDR3 contains 14 residues. CDR1 is MNHEY and CDR2 is SMNVEV in the germline V gene (reference sequence). The DNA of the CDR3 is TGTGCCAGCCGCCGATTAGGTAGGACTGATACGCAGTATTTT. As protein: CASRRLGRTDTQYF.

The chain combines TRBV19 with TRBJ1-1, with D maybe TRBD1 (5 bases). CDR3 size: 16 residues. Germline CDR1 and CDR2: LNHDA and SQIVND (reference sequence). Trimming removed 1 base at V and 3 bases at J, with 15 bases between. This chain's CDR3 is CASSIGTGKSYTEAFF. DNA of the CDR3: TGTGCCAGTAGTATAGGCACAGGTAAGTCGTACACTGAAGCTTTCTTT.

The J gene is TRBJ2-1, the V gene TRBV5-5; 13 bases match TRBD2. Trimming removed 4 bases from V and 8 bases from J; junction bases left unmatched: 6. Germline assignment: CDR1 SGHKS and CDR2 YYEKEE (reference sequence). This CDR3 comprises 15 residues. The CDR3 DNA reads as TGTGCCAGCAGCCTCGGACTAGCGGGGGCTTATGAGCAGTTCTTC. Protein product: CASSLGLAGAYEQFF. Looking up the rest from reference TRBV5-5 and TRBJ2-1 gives the full variable domain: DAGVTQSPTHLIKTRGQQVTLRCSPISGHKSVSWYQQVLGQGPQFIFQYYEKEERGRGNFPDRFSARQFPNYSSELNVNALLLGDSALYLCASSLGLAGAYEQFFGPGTRLTVL.

The chain has TRBV3-1 (or the pseudogene TRBV3-2) and TRBJ1-1, with D perhaps TRBD1 (6 bases). The V and J ends lost 6 bases and 0 bases respectively, with 14 bases between them. Per germline, CDR1 LGHDT and CDR2 YNNKEL (reference sequence). The CDR3 sequence is 15 residues long. The CDR3 bases are TGTGCCAGCAGTTCGACAGGCCCGATGAACACTGAAGCTTTCTTT. Translating it yields CASSSTGPMNTEAFF.

This clone has just a few counts. This sequence joins TRBV19 and TRBJ1-5, with D perhaps matching TRBD1 (5 bases). Trimming took 3 bases from V and 0 from J, leaving 9 bases between them. The CDR3 consists of 15 residues. CDR1 is LNHDA, CDR2 SQIVND, per germline (reference sequence). CDR3 nucleotide sequence: TGTGCCAGTAGTATCGGGGGGTATAGCAATCAGCCCCAGCATTTT. Protein: CASSIGGYSNQPQHF.

This chain connects TRBV30 to TRBJ1-6; the match to TRBD1 covers 7 bases. From germline, CDR1 is GTSNPN and CDR2 SVGIG (reference sequence). The CDR3 consists of 13 residues. The CDR3 region is CATNRGPSSPLHF. CDR3 DNA sequence: TGTGCAACGAACAGGGGACCCAGTTCACCCCTCCACTTT.

The rearrangement uses TRBV12-5 and TRBJ2-6; 7 bases are a match to TRBD1. The CDR3 runs to 20 residues. J lost 2 bases, V lost 1 base, and 14 bases had no gene match. Germline-derived CDR1 and CDR2 are LGHNT and FRNRAP. The CDR3 DNA sequence: TGTGCTAGTGGTTTGGACCGGAAGACCCGACAGGGACCTGGGGCCAACGTCCTGACTTTC. Translation gives CASGLDRKTRQGPGANVLTF.

This clone has only one observation. This chain links TRBV6-1 with TRBJ2-5; TRBD2 matches 8 bases. Per germline, CDR1 MNHNS and CDR2 SASEGT. The CDR3 is made up of 14 amino acids. The V gene end was trimmed by 5 bases and the J gene end by 5 bases; junction bases not matched to a gene: 7. CDR3 region: CASSFRGGRETQYF. In DNA, the CDR3 is TGTGCCAGCAGTTTCCGGGGGGGCCGCGAGACCCAGTACTTC.

The chain recombines TRBV6-5 with TRBJ1-2, with D tentatively TRBD1 (5 bases). V was cut by 4 bases and J by 8 bases, with 14 bases left in between. The germline V gene has CDR1 MNHEY and CDR2 SVGAGI. There are 13 residues in the CDR3. The CDR3 protein is CASSLREGLGYTF. CDR3 sequence (DNA): TGTGCCAGCAGTTTGAGGGAGGGGCTGGGCTACACCTTC.

The chain joins TRBV5-4 to TRBJ1-1; D perhaps matches TRBD1 (5 bases). The CDR3 spans 14 residues. Germline lookup yields CDR1 SGHNT and CDR2 YYREEE (reference sequence). The ends were cut back, 4 bases at V and 7 bases at J, with 17 bases in the middle. This CDR3 reads CASSLPGVGLEAFF. CDR3 bases: TGTGCCAGCAGCCTCCCGGGGGTGGGACTTGAAGCTTTCTTT.

The rearrangement joins TRBV3-1 (or the pseudogene TRBV3-2) to TRBJ2-3; 8 nucleotides match TRBD2. The ends lost 1 base at V and 5 bases at J; junction bases unmatched: 8. The CDR3 covers 16 residues. Germline CDR1 reads LGHDT; CDR2 reads YNNKEL (reference sequence). The CDR3 DNA sequence: TGTGCCAGCAGCCAAGGACTCGGGGGGGCCGGAGATACGCAGTATTTT. Its translation is CASSQGLGGAGDTQYF.

V usage is TRBV9 and J usage is TRBJ1-6; 8 bases align to TRBD1. The CDR3 is made up of 15 amino acids. V was clipped by 3 bases and J by 9 bases; unmatched bases: 8. CDR1 is SGDLS, CDR2 YYNGEE, per germline. The CDR3 loop is CASSAGTGVGSPLHF. DNA of the CDR3: TGTGCCAGCAGCGCAGGGACAGGTGTTGGTTCACCCCTCCACTTT.

DNA for the CDR3: TGCGCCAGCAGCTCCCCCCCGGGACAGGGGGCGAGCTATGGCTACACCTTC. It specifies CASSSPPGQGASYGYTF. The chain couples TRBV5-1 to TRBJ1-2, with 12 bases matching TRBD1. The trim removed 3 bases at V and 4 bases at J, leaving 10 bases unmatched. Germline-derived CDR1 and CDR2 are SGHRS and YFSETQ. This CDR3 comprises 17 residues.

The CDR3 is CASSFAPLARETQYF. CDR3 DNA sequence: TGTGCCAGCAGTTTCGCCCCTTTAGCACGAGAGACCCAGTACTTC. The J gene is TRBJ2-5, the V gene TRBV27; the D is unclear. Germline-derived CDR1 and CDR2 are MNHEY and SMNVEV (reference sequence). The CDR3 consists of 15 residues. V gave up 3 bases and J gave up 4 bases, with 15 bases separating them.

The chain couples TRBV10-3 to TRBJ2-3, with TRBD2 matching 8 bases. The CDR3 length is 13 residues. Germline CDR1 and CDR2: ENHRY and SYGVKD. After removal of 8 bases from V and 2 bases from J, the junction contained 3 bases not matched to a gene. CDR3 residues: CAISSGYTDTQYF. The CDR3, as DNA: TGTGCCATCTCTAGCGGGTACACAGATACGCAGTATTTT.

V usage is TRBV2 and J usage is TRBJ2-7, with D perhaps matching TRBD2 (5 bases). In germline, CDR1 is SNHLY, CDR2 FYNNEI. V was pared by 4 bases and J by 5 bases, with 12 bases between. The CDR3 sequence is 13 residues long. In DNA form, the CDR3 reads TGTGCCAGCAGTGGGACTTTACCCCACGAGCAGTACTTC. Translation: CASSGTLPHEQYF.

This chain links TRBV7-9 with TRBJ1-1, with 9 bases fitting TRBD1. CDR1 is SEHNR and CDR2 is FQNEAQ in the germline V gene (reference sequence). V gave up 5 bases and J gave up 4 bases; unmatched junction bases: 8. The CDR3 extends over 15 amino acids. CDR3 bases: TGTGCCAGCAGCAGGGGACAGGGAGGTAGCACTGAAGCTTTCTTT. The encoded protein is CASSRGQGGSTEAFF.

V is TRBV27 and J is TRBJ1-3, with 10 bases aligning to TRBD1. The CDR3 contains 18 residues. V gave up 10 bases and J gave up 0 bases; unmatched junction bases: 15. Germline V gene data show CDR1 as MNHEY and CDR2 as SMNVEV (reference sequence). CDR3 sequence reads: CATPSRDRGTYSGNTIYF. For the CDR3, the DNA is TGTGCCACCCCCAGCCGGGACAGGGGAACCTACTCTGGAAACACCATATATTTT.

This sequence joins TRBV5-1 and TRBJ2-7, with 8 nucleotides matching TRBD2. The V gene end was trimmed by 0 bases and the J gene end by 1 base; junction bases not matched to a gene: 9. Germline CDR1 reads SGHRS; CDR2 reads YFSETQ. The CDR3 runs to 17 residues. This CDR3 is CASSLAVYGGDSYEQYF. Written as DNA, the CDR3 is TGCGCCAGCAGCTTGGCCGTATACGGGGGGGATTCCTACGAGCAGTACTTC.

The table lists this clone with a count of one. Other DNA sequences in the sample encode the same CDR3. This chain uses TRBV30 with TRBJ1-2; TRBD1 matches 8 bases. With 0 bases clipped from V and 4 bases from J, the junction kept 1 base outside the gene matches. Germline V gene sequence: CDR1 GTSNPN, CDR2 SVGIG (reference sequence). This CDR3 region has 13 residues. The CDR3: CAWSVGQGYGYTF. The DNA of the CDR3 is TGTGCCTGGAGTGTAGGACAGGGCTATGGCTACACCTTC.

The J gene is TRBJ2-2, the V gene TRBV2, with 10 bases that match TRBD2. The CDR3 consists of 16 residues. J lost 4 bases, V lost 4 bases, and 6 bases had no gene match. From germline, CDR1 is SNHLY and CDR2 FYNNEI. The CDR3 sequence is CASSVPSGGGTGELFF. CDR3 nucleotides: TGTGCCAGCAGTGTGCCTAGCGGGGGTGGCACCGGGGAGCTGTTTTTT.